The 10 T cell receptor beta chains below were found in one sample sequenced in a study of T cell responses to AZD1222 COVID-19 vaccine. Assay: immunoSEQ multiplex PCR; the TCRdb copy retains only in-frame clones and omits some. The repertoire includes 80,000 to 100,000 clones, around 85% of them detected once, and about 6% sits in the top ten. This specimen consisted of peripheral blood, obtained on day 0 of AZD1222 vaccination. These TCRs come from an adult in good health.

The CDR3 bases are TGTGCCAGCAGCCAAGATCGTCTCGGCAGGGGCTCCTACAATGAGCAGTTCTTC. Translated, it gives CASSQDRLGRGSYNEQFF. The V and J genes are TRBV4-2 and TRBJ2-1, with a tentative D call TRBD1 (6 bases). Germline-derived CDR1 and CDR2 are LGHNA and YNFKEQ. The CDR3 has 18 amino acids. V was clipped by 0 bases and J by 0 bases, with 15 bases between them.

The chain employs TRBV9 and TRBJ1-2; 7 bases align to TRBD1. Germline lookup yields CDR1 SGDLS and CDR2 YYNGEE. Trimming cost V 4 bases and J 0 bases; bases outside gene matches: 9. The CDR3 runs to 16 residues. CDR3 in amino acids: CASSPGTERANYGYTF. DNA for the CDR3: TGTGCCAGCAGCCCGGGGACAGAGAGAGCTAACTATGGCTACACCTTC.

Only one count was recorded for this clone. The chain has TRBV15 and TRBJ2-3, with D perhaps TRBD2 (7 bases). Germline V lookup: CDR1 LNHNV, CDR2 YYDKDF (reference sequence). Between the trimmed V and J ends, which lost 4 bases and 2 bases, there was a span of 13 bases. The CDR3 is 15 residues long. Here the CDR3 reads CATSITGGSTDTQYF. The CDR3 DNA follows: TGTGCCACCAGCATCACGGGGGGCTCCACAGATACGCAGTATTTT.

This chain uses TRBV3-1 (or the pseudogene TRBV3-2) with TRBJ2-7; D unclear. CDR3 length equals 15 residues. The germline CDR1 and CDR2 sequences are LGHDT and YNNKEL (reference sequence). V dropped 4 bases and J dropped 0 bases, with 13 bases sitting between them. CDR3 sequence reads: CASSPLRLSSYEQYF. The CDR3 nucleotides read TGTGCCAGCAGCCCGCTCCGGCTAAGCTCCTACGAGCAGTACTTC.

The chain recombines TRBV11-2 with TRBJ2-1; TRBD1 might be the D (6 bases). V lost 5 bases and J lost 3, with 11 bases in between. CDR3 length: 14 residues. Germline lookup yields CDR1 SGHAT and CDR2 FQNNGV. CDR3 protein: CASSPLRGYNEQFF. The CDR3 DNA reads TGTGCCAGCAGCCCCCTCAGGGGCTACAATGAGCAGTTCTTC.

The V gene is TRBV19, the J gene TRBJ2-5; 8 nucleotides agree with TRBD1. The length of the CDR3 is 16 residues. Trimming cost V 5 bases and J 5 bases; bases outside gene matches: 13. CDR1 is LNHDA, CDR2 SQIVND, per germline (reference sequence). The CDR3 region is CASSVTGTGVTETQYF. CDR3 nucleotides: TGTGCCAGTAGTGTTACCGGGACAGGAGTAACTGAGACCCAGTACTTC.

The rearrangement joins TRBV5-6 to TRBJ1-1; D possibly corresponds to TRBD1 (6 bases). The CDR3 loop spans 15 amino acids. V lost 4 bases and J 6 bases, leaving 19 bases between the germline ends. The germline V gene encodes CDR1 SGHDT and CDR2 YYEEEE. This CDR3 is CASSPRPGTFSEAFF. The CDR3 DNA reads as TGTGCCAGCAGCCCCCGTCCCGGGACATTCTCTGAAGCTTTCTTT.

The gene calls are TRBV9 and TRBJ2-7, with TRBD1 identical over 10 bases. V was clipped by 3 bases and J by 4 bases; unmatched bases: 4. The germline CDR1 and CDR2 sequences are SGDLS and YYNGEE. This CDR3 has 14 amino acids. This CDR3 is CASSEGGQGYEQYF. CDR3 in DNA: TGTGCCAGCAGCGAAGGGGGACAGGGGTACGAGCAGTACTTC.

The chain combines TRBV5-8 with TRBJ1-5, with TRBD1 as a possible D gene (5 bases). This CDR3 contains 16 residues. Germline V lookup: CDR1 SGHTS, CDR2 YDEGEE. V was pared by 3 bases and J by 2 bases, with 15 bases between. The CDR3 loop reads CASSSGPGGGNQPQHF. The CDR3 DNA reads TGTGCCAGCAGCTCGGGACCCGGAGGGGGCAATCAGCCCCAGCATTTT.

The chain recombines TRBV2 with TRBJ2-3; 8 bases line up with TRBD1. V lost 3 bases to trimming and J lost 7 bases; unmatched junction nucleotides: 6. The CDR3 has 14 residues. Germline V gives CDR1 SNHLY, CDR2 FYNNEI. The CDR3 DNA follows: TGTGCCAGCAGTGATCGACAGGGGTTGTATACGCAGTATTTT. Its translation: CASSDRQGLYTQYF.